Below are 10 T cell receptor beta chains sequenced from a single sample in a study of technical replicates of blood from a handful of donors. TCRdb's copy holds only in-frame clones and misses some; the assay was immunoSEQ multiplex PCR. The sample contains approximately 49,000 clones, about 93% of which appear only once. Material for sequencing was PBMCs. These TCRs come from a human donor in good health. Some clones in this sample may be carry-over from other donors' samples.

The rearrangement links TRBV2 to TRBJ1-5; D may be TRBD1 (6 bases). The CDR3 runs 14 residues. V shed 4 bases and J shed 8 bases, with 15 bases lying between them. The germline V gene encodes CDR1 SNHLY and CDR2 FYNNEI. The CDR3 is CASSGVTGREPQHF. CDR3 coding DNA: TGTGCCAGCAGTGGGGTGACAGGCCGGGAGCCCCAGCATTTT.

The CDR3 DNA sequence: TGTGCCAGCAGCCATCATAATCAGCCCCAGCATTTT. Protein: CASSHHNQPQHF. This chain joins TRBV14 and TRBJ1-5; no reliable D call. Trimming cost V 3 bases and J 4 bases, with 4 bases left between them. The CDR3 spans 12 residues. Looked up from germline, CDR1 is SGHDN and CDR2 is FVKESK.

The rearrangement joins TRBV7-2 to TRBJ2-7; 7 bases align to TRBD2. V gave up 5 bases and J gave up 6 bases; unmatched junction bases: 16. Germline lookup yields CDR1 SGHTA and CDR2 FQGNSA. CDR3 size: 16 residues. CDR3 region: CASSAHPGSAGLEQYF. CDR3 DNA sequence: TGTGCCAGCAGCGCCCACCCCGGATCAGCGGGGCTCGAGCAGTACTTC.

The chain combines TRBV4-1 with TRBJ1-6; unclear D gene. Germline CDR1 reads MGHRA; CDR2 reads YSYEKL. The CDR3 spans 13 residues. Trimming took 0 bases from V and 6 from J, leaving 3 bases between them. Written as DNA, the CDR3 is TGCGCCAGCAGCCAAGATCTTAATTCACCCCTCCACTTT. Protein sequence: CASSQDLNSPLHF.

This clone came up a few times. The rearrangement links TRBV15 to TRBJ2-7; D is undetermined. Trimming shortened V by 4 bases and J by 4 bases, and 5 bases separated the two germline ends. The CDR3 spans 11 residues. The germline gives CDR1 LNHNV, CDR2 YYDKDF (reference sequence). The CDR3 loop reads CATSIGYEQYF. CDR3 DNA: TGTGCCACCAGCATCGGGTACGAGCAGTACTTC.

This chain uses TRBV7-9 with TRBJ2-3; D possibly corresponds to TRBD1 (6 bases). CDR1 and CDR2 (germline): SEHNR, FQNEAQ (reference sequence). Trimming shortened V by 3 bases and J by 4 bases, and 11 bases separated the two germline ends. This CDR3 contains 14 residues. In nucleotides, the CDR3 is TGTGCCAGCAGCTTTGGGGGCGGACCAGATACGCAGTATTTT. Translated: CASSFGGGPDTQYF.

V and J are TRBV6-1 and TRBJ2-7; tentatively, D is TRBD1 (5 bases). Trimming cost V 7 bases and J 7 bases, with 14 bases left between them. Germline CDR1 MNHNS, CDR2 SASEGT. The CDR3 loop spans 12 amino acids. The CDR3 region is CASKMGQQEQYF. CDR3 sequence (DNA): TGTGCCAGCAAAATGGGGCAGCAGGAGCAGTACTTC.

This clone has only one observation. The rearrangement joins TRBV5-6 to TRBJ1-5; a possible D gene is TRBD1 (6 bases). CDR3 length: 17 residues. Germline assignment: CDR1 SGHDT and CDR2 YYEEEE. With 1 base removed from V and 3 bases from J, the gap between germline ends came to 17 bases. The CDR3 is CASSLRGTNFLNQPQHF. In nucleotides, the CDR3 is TGTGCCAGCAGCTTGAGGGGGACCAATTTCCTCAATCAGCCCCAGCATTTT.

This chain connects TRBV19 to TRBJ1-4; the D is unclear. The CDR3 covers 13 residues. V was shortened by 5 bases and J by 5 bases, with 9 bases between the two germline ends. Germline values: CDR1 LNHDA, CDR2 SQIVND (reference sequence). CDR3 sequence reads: CASSLRMNEKLFF. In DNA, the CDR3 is TGTGCCAGTAGTCTCAGAATGAATGAAAAACTGTTTTTT.

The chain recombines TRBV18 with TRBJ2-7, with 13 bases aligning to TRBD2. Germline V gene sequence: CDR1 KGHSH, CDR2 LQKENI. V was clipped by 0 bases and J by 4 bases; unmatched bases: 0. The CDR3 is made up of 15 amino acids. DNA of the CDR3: TGTGCCAGCTCACCACCACTAGCGGGGGGGTACGAGCAGTACTTC. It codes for CASSPPLAGGYEQYF.